These 16 T cell receptor beta chains were sequenced from one sample in a study of cytomegalovirus exposure and HLA in healthy donors. The PCR was carried out with 60 Vbeta primers and 13 Jbeta primers. Profiled with immunoSEQ multiplex PCR; TCRdb holds only in-frame clones, not every one. The data show approximately 61,000 clones, with 75% to 85% seen just once and just over 50% held by the top ten. What was sequenced was PBMCs. The receptors come from a man between 45 and 60 years old in good health and CMV-seropositive.

This clone was seen just once. The genes are TRBV19 and TRBJ2-1; perhaps TRBD2 as D (6 bases). This CDR3 is built from 14 residues. Germline lookup yields CDR1 LNHDA and CDR2 SQIVND (reference sequence). Between the trimmed V and J ends, which lost 1 base and 9 bases, there was a span of 13 bases. CDR3 protein: CASSIVGGGAEQFF. CDR3 in DNA: TGTGCCAGTAGTATAGTCGGAGGCGGGGCTGAGCAGTTCTTC.

The chain carries TRBV11-2 and TRBJ2-3; the D gene is possibly TRBD1 (5 bases). Trimming took 4 bases from V and 6 from J, leaving 17 bases between them. This CDR3 has 15 residues. Germline V gene data show CDR1 as SGHAT and CDR2 as FQNNGV. The CDR3 region is CASSSGAALRDTQYF. The CDR3 DNA reads TGTGCCAGCAGCTCTGGGGCCGCTCTCCGCGATACGCAGTATTTT.

The chain recombines TRBV7-9 with TRBJ2-1, with 12 bases lining up with TRBD2. V gave up 4 bases and J gave up 8 bases; unmatched junction bases: 3. This CDR3 is 14 amino acids long. In germline, CDR1 is SEHNR, CDR2 FQNEAQ (reference sequence). The CDR3 nucleotides read TGTGCCAGCAGCTCGACTAGCGGGAGCTATGAGCAGTTCTTC. Residues: CASSSTSGSYEQFF. The whole variable domain, filled in from reference TRBV7-9 and TRBJ2-1, reads DTGVSQNPRHKITKRGQNVTFRCDPISEHNRLYWYRQTLGQGPEFLTYFQNEAQLEKSRLLSDRFSAERPKGSFSTLEIQRTEQGDSAMYLCASSSTSGSYEQFFGPGTRLTVL.

The table lists this clone with a count of one. This chain connects TRBV7-6 to TRBJ2-5; TRBD1 aligns across 9 bases. The CDR3 totals 14 residues. J was trimmed by 5 bases and V by 5 bases; bases with no gene match: 6. Germline lookup yields CDR1 SGHVS and CDR2 FNYEAQ. DNA for the CDR3: TGTGCCAGCAGCGAAGGACAGGGGAGGGAGACCCAGTACTTC. The encoded protein is CASSEGQGRETQYF. Together with reference TRBV7-6 and TRBJ2-5, the CDR3 gives the full variable domain: GAGVSQSPRYKVTKRGQDVALRCDPISGHVSLYWYRQALGQGPEFLTYFNYEAQQDKSGLPNDRFSAERPEGSISTLTIQRTEQRDSAMYRCASSEGQGRETQYFGPGTRLLVL.

The V gene is TRBV15, the J gene TRBJ2-1, with D unresolved. There are 13 residues in the CDR3. V lost 5 bases to trimming and J lost 8 bases, with 13 bases between them. The V gene's germline CDR1 is LNHNV and CDR2 YYDKDF (reference sequence). The DNA of the CDR3 is TGTGCCACCAGCCCGCGGTTAAGTGATGAGCAGTTCTTC. Translation: CATSPRLSDEQFF.

V gene TRBV7-2 combines with J gene TRBJ2-2; 10 bases are a match to TRBD2. Germline V gene sequence: CDR1 SGHTA, CDR2 FQGNSA. The CDR3 has 15 amino acids. Trimming at V came to 5 bases and at J to 6 bases, leaving 6 bases not matched to a gene. The CDR3 DNA reads TGTGCCAGCAGCACTGGACTAGCGGTCCCCGGGGAGCTGTTTTTT. Its protein product is CASSTGLAVPGELFF. The full variable domain, rest sourced from reference TRBV7-2 and TRBJ2-2, is GAGVSQSPSNKVTEKGKDVELRCDPISGHTALYWYRQSLGQGLEFLIYFQGNSAPDKSGLPSDRFSAERTGGSVSTLTIQRTQQEDSAVYLCASSTGLAVPGELFFGEGSRLTVL.

The V and J genes are TRBV29-1 and TRBJ1-2; D might be TRBD1 (5 bases). Germline CDR1 is SQVTM and CDR2 is ANQGSEA. V was cut by 4 bases and J by 3 bases, with 12 bases left in between. CDR3 length: 13 residues. The CDR3 DNA reads as TGCAGCGTTGGCGGGGCGCGGGACTATGGCTACACCTTC. Translation gives CSVGGARDYGYTF.

The V gene is TRBV4-3, the J gene TRBJ2-5; a weak D match, TRBD2 (6 bases). The V gene lost 0 bases and the J gene lost 5 bases, with 13 bases spanning the gap. Germline-derived CDR1 and CDR2 are LGHNA and YSLEER. CDR3 length equals 15 residues. CDR3 protein: CASSQDRGLRETQYF. CDR3 sequence (DNA): TGCGCCAGCAGCCAAGATAGGGGACTGAGGGAGACCCAGTACTTC.

This clone was counted between two and nine times. This chain connects TRBV9 to TRBJ2-7; D may be TRBD2 (6 bases). The CDR3 totals 15 residues. From germline, CDR1 is SGDLS and CDR2 YYNGEE. V dropped 0 bases and J dropped 6 bases, with 16 bases sitting between them. The CDR3 DNA reads as TGTGCCAGCAGCGTAGGGGGGGTAAGACTCTCCGAGCAGTACTTC. It specifies CASSVGGVRLSEQYF.

The rearrangement uses TRBV18 and TRBJ2-3, with 8 bases lining up with TRBD2. Germline loops: CDR1 KGHSH, CDR2 LQKENI. V lost 6 bases, J lost 2 bases, and 4 bases stayed unmatched. CDR3 length equals 14 residues. Here the CDR3 reads CASSPGGVTDTQYF. CDR3 DNA: TGTGCCAGCTCCCCCGGGGGGGTCACAGATACGCAGTATTTT.

The V call is TRBV6-5, the J call TRBJ2-7, with D tentatively TRBD1 (6 bases). The CDR3 runs 14 residues. The germline gives CDR1 MNHEY, CDR2 SVGAGI. The V end lost 5 bases, the J end lost 3 bases, and 14 bases lay between the germline ends. The CDR3 DNA follows: TGTGCCAGCAGTAAGGACAGCCGGAACTACGAGCAGTACTTC. Its protein is CASSKDSRNYEQYF.

The chain joins TRBV18 to TRBJ1-1; D not resolved. The length of the CDR3 is 13 residues. Germline loops: CDR1 KGHSH, CDR2 LQKENI. Deletions cut 3 bases from V and 3 bases from J, with 8 bases between. CDR3 sequence reads: CASSPRRDTEAFF. CDR3 coding DNA: TGTGCCAGCTCACCCCGACGGGACACTGAAGCTTTCTTT.

This chain uses TRBV5-8 with TRBJ2-1; D is undetermined. The V end lost 6 bases, the J end lost 3 bases, and 19 bases lay between the germline ends. The germline V gene has CDR1 SGHTS and CDR2 YDEGEE. This CDR3 spans 16 amino acids. The CDR3 here is CASTTLLRHIYNEQFF. In DNA, the CDR3 is TGTGCCAGCACCACCCTACTCAGGCATATCTACAATGAGCAGTTCTTC.

The chain combines TRBV29-1 with TRBJ2-1; TRBD2 might be the D (5 bases). The length of the CDR3 is 14 residues. V was trimmed by 6 bases and J by 2 bases, leaving 14 bases between them. CDR1 and CDR2 (germline): SQVTM, ANQGSEA. The CDR3 region has the DNA TGCAGCGTCCCCGACGGGAACACCTACAATGAGCAGTTCTTC. Translation gives CSVPDGNTYNEQFF.

The chain combines TRBV19 with TRBJ2-2, with 9 bases fitting TRBD2. The V and J ends lost 5 bases and 4 bases, in that order; junction bases with no gene match: 2. CDR1 is LNHDA, CDR2 SQIVND, per germline (reference sequence). This CDR3 is built from 14 residues. The DNA of the CDR3 is TGTGCCAGTAGTCCACTAGCGGGCACCGGGGAGCTGTTTTTT. This encodes CASSPLAGTGELFF. The complete variable domain, with remaining parts taken from reference TRBV19 and TRBJ2-2, reads DGGITQSPKYLFRKEGQNVTLSCEQNLNHDAMYWYRQDPGQGLRLIYYSQIVNDFQKGDIAEGYSVSREKKESFPLTVTSAQKNPTAFYLCASSPLAGTGELFFGEGSRLTVL.

The chain recombines TRBV6-5 with TRBJ2-3; 9 nucleotides line up with TRBD2. The CDR3 loop spans 15 amino acids. Trimming removed 2 bases from V and 3 bases from J; junction bases left unmatched: 3. Germline-derived CDR1 and CDR2 are MNHEY and SVGAGI. CDR3 coding DNA: TGTGCCAGCAGTTACGAGCTAGCGGGGACAGATACGCAGTATTTT. Translation: CASSYELAGTDTQYF.